A single sample is the source of the 20 T cell receptor beta chains below, sequenced in a study of cytomegalovirus exposure and HLA in healthy donors (dated by TCRdb to the late 2010s). To prepare the library, the immunoSEQ multiplex PCR assay was applied. For the multiplex PCR, a mixture combining 60 forward primers for TCR Vbeta segments and 13 reverse primers for TCR Jbeta segments was used. Not all clones reach the TCRdb copy of this immuneACCESS table, which keeps in-frame sequences only. Checked studies attribute under half of the gap to unresolved V genes and leave the rest unexplained. Counted in this sample were under 95,000 clones; about 75% of them appeared once. Of the sample, about 2.2% is held by the ten largest clones. The sample taken for sequencing was PBMCs. The receptors were gathered from a man aged 35 to 55 in good health and CMV-seronegative.

J is TRBJ1-1 and V is TRBV6-1, with D maybe TRBD1 (5 bases). This CDR3 comprises 14 residues. Looked up from germline, CDR1 is MNHNS and CDR2 is SASEGT. V was pared by 5 bases and J by 4 bases, with 14 bases between. The CDR3 bases are TGTGCCAGCAGTCAGGGCGTCTGGGGCACTGAAGCTTTCTTT. This gives the protein CASSQGVWGTEAFF.

V and J are TRBV5-6 and TRBJ2-7; weak D call: TRBD1 (6 bases). The V gene's germline CDR1 is SGHDT and CDR2 YYEEEE. V was clipped by 3 bases and J by 7 bases, with 14 bases between them. The CDR3 totals 13 residues. This CDR3 reads CASSSGDKSEQYF. In nucleotides, the CDR3 is TGTGCCAGCAGCTCTGGGGACAAATCGGAGCAGTACTTC.

This clone was observed many times. The chain recombines TRBV11-2 with TRBJ1-2, with D hard to call. The CDR3 length is 12 residues. The V gene's germline CDR1 is SGHAT and CDR2 FQNNGV. V was trimmed by 3 bases and J by 8 bases, leaving 10 bases between them. CDR3 loop: CASSFGVRGYTF. In DNA form, the CDR3 reads TGTGCCAGCAGCTTCGGGGTGAGAGGCTACACCTTC.

This chain connects TRBV4-2 to TRBJ2-1; 9 bases agree with TRBD1. The CDR3 sequence is 16 residues long. Trimming at V came to 2 bases and at J to 6 bases, leaving 8 bases not matched to a gene. The germline gives CDR1 LGHNA, CDR2 YNFKEQ. As DNA, the CDR3 is TGTGCCAGCAGCCAACCCGGGACAGGGAGTTCCAATGAGCAGTTCTTC. This translates into CASSQPGTGSSNEQFF.

This clone was detected only a few times. CDR3 sequence reads: CASSPLAVNTGELFF. The CDR3 DNA reads TGTGCCAGCAGCCCACTAGCGGTGAACACCGGGGAGCTGTTTTTT. The chain has TRBV11-2 and TRBJ2-2; the match to TRBD2 covers 8 bases. The length of the CDR3 is 15 residues. The J segment lost 1 base and the V segment lost 5 bases, leaving 3 bases of the junction unmatched. The germline V gene has CDR1 SGHAT and CDR2 FQNNGV.

The rearrangement uses TRBV13 and TRBJ1-5; no reliable D call. The CDR3 is made up of 14 amino acids. V was pared by 5 bases and J by 0 bases, with 8 bases between. The germline gives CDR1 PRHDT, CDR2 FYEKMQ (reference sequence). The CDR3 here is CASSQSDSNQPQHF. CDR3 in DNA: TGTGCCAGCAGCCAGTCCGATAGCAATCAGCCCCAGCATTTT.

V and J are TRBV6-1 and TRBJ1-1, with 9 bases fitting TRBD1. Germline V gene sequence: CDR1 MNHNS, CDR2 SASEGT. With V trimmed by 5 bases and J by 5 bases, 6 bases remained unmatched. CDR3 size: 14 residues. The CDR3 nucleotides read TGTGCCAGCAGTACTGGGACAGGGAGAACTGAAGCTTTCTTT. The encoded protein is CASSTGTGRTEAFF.

V and J are TRBV5-1 and TRBJ1-2, with TRBD1 identical over 8 bases. This CDR3 spans 14 amino acids. With 6 bases clipped from V and 6 bases from J, the junction kept 10 bases outside the gene matches. CDR1 and CDR2 (germline): SGHRS, YFSETQ. The DNA of the CDR3 is TGCGCCAGCACCAAAGGACAGGGCGAGAATGGCTACACCTTC. Protein product: CASTKGQGENGYTF.

The chain recombines TRBV5-8 with TRBJ2-7, with a weak D call TRBD1 (6 bases). The CDR3 length is 13 residues. Trimming stripped 0 bases from V and 6 bases from J, with 10 bases between. From germline, CDR1 is SGHTS and CDR2 YDEGEE. Here the CDR3 reads CASSLAQGVEQYF. The CDR3, as DNA: TGTGCCAGCAGCTTGGCACAGGGAGTCGAGCAGTACTTC.

This chain joins TRBV5-1 and TRBJ2-4; 7 bases agree with TRBD2. After removal of 0 bases from V and 9 bases from J, the junction contained 6 bases not matched to a gene. Germline loops: CDR1 SGHRS, CDR2 YFSETQ. The CDR3 spans 14 residues. CDR3 DNA sequence: TGCGCCAGCAGCTTGGTCCGTTGGGGGGGCATTCAGTACTTC. Translation gives CASSLVRWGGIQYF. The full variable domain, completed using reference TRBV5-1 and TRBJ2-4, is KAGVTQTPRYLIKTRGQQVTLSCSPISGHRSVSWYQQTPGQGLQFLFEYFSETQRNKGNFPGRFSGRQFSNSRSEMNVSTLELGDSALYLCASSLVRWGGIQYFGAGTRLSVL.

This clone appeared a single time. The V gene is TRBV6-5, the J gene TRBJ1-5; 8 bases match TRBD1. The V and J ends lost 6 bases and 0 bases, in that order; junction bases with no gene match: 4. Germline V CDR1 and CDR2: MNHEY, SVGAGI. This CDR3 comprises 15 residues. The CDR3 DNA reads as TGTGCCAGCAGCTGGGACAGGAATAGCAATCAGCCCCAGCATTTT. It is translated as CASSWDRNSNQPQHF.

This chain joins TRBV30 and TRBJ2-3, with D possibly TRBD2 on 6 matching bases. Trimming pared 0 bases from V and 4 bases from J, leaving 17 bases between. The germline V gene has CDR1 GTSNPN and CDR2 SVGIG (reference sequence). The CDR3 extends over 16 amino acids. This CDR3 reads CAWSVLIAGSPDTQYF. DNA of the CDR3: TGTGCCTGGAGTGTACTGATCGCGGGATCCCCAGATACGCAGTATTTT.

The V gene is TRBV6-6, the J gene TRBJ2-3; D ambiguous. The CDR3 is 15 amino acids. The V end lost 4 bases, the J end lost 2 bases, and 13 bases lay between the germline ends. CDR1 is MNHNY, CDR2 SVGAGI, per germline (reference sequence). CDR3 amino acids: CASSLGEPSTDTQYF. CDR3 in DNA: TGTGCCAGCAGTTTAGGAGAACCTTCCACAGATACGCAGTATTTT.

This clone appeared a few times. The chain couples TRBV28 to TRBJ2-5; TRBD2 matches 9 bases. CDR1 is MDHEN, CDR2 SYDVKM, per germline. V gave up 4 bases and J gave up 1 base; unmatched junction bases: 10. The CDR3 consists of 17 residues. CDR3 protein: CASSSPSSGGPQETQYF. DNA of the CDR3: TGTGCCAGCAGTTCCCCCTCGAGCGGGGGGCCCCAAGAGACCCAGTACTTC.

In its sample, this clone was seen a few times. J is TRBJ2-7 and V is TRBV7-6, with D possibly matching TRBD2 (5 bases). The CDR3 length is 15 residues. With 4 bases removed from V and 6 bases from J, the gap between germline ends came to 19 bases. CDR1 SGHVS and CDR2 FNYEAQ come from the germline V gene. The CDR3 protein is CASSSPGVSRGEQYF. The DNA for the CDR3 is TGTGCCAGCAGCTCACCTGGGGTCTCCCGGGGCGAGCAGTACTTC.

The rearrangement joins TRBV9 to TRBJ1-2; perhaps TRBD1 as D (6 bases). There are 16 residues in the CDR3. The V end was cut by 0 bases, the J end by 2 bases, with 14 bases between. The germline CDR1 and CDR2 sequences are SGDLS and YYNGEE. The DNA of the CDR3 is TGTGCCAGCAGCGTAGCCCGTGATGGGGGCAACTATGGCTACACCTTC. Its translation is CASSVARDGGNYGYTF.

The CDR3, as DNA: TGTGCCAGCAGTGACCCCGATCAGCCCCAGCATTTT. It specifies CASSDPDQPQHF. The J gene is TRBJ1-5, the V gene TRBV25-1, with D unresolved. The CDR3 consists of 12 residues. Germline CDR1 MGHDK, CDR2 SYGVNS. V lost 3 bases, J lost 5 bases, and 5 bases lay in between.

This clone occurred once. J is TRBJ1-1 and V is TRBV13; 7 nucleotides align to TRBD1. The V gene's germline CDR1 is PRHDT and CDR2 FYEKMQ (reference sequence). CDR3 length: 15 residues. Trimming took 4 bases from V and 0 from J; bases not matched to a gene: 5. The CDR3 nucleotides read TGTGCCAGCAGCTCTGCGGGACAGATGAACACTGAAGCTTTCTTT. Translated, it gives CASSSAGQMNTEAFF.

As concerns this clone: The junction and the germline gene differ at one end; a read error may be behind it. The chain recombines TRBV7-3 with TRBJ1-3; tentative D call: TRBD1 (6 bases). There are 14 residues in the CDR3. Looked up from germline, CDR1 is SGHTA and CDR2 is FQGTGA. CDR3 residues: CASSLTYRADAIYF. CDR3 nucleotide sequence: TGTGCCAGCAGCCTAACGTACAGGGCAGACGCCATATATTTT.

The chain couples TRBV28 to TRBJ1-5; D perhaps matches TRBD1 (6 bases). The CDR3 extends over 15 amino acids. Germline V CDR1 and CDR2: MDHEN, SYDVKM. Trimming removed 7 bases from V and 0 bases from J, with 13 bases in between. Here the CDR3 reads CASTDSWASNQPQHF. The CDR3 region has the DNA TGTGCCAGCACGGACAGTTGGGCTAGCAATCAGCCCCAGCATTTT.